This TCR beta chain appears in the sequencing data of a study of shared clonotypes between healthy human individuals. Background on the study: Donors, aged 18 to 49, were a couple of women and a few men. Study-level findings and limits: Unshared clonotypes carried lower generation probabilities than those common to all four donors. Enrolling few donors narrowed the genetic and exposure-history diversity that was represented.

About this clone itself: Its matching antigen is unknown.

A CD45RA+ naive subset and a CD45RA-negative memory subset were split from CD4+ cells. Per the germline V gene, CDR1 is KGHSH and CDR2 is LQKENI. The CDR3 contains 13 residues. V was clipped by 5 bases and J by 6 bases, with 13 bases between them. Method: immunoSEQ multiplex PCR; TCRdb's copy keeps in-frame clones and lacks some. Among roughly 2.5 million clones listed, 85% to 95% were seen once. The sequence was obtained from a young man in good health. V and J are TRBV18 and TRBJ1-1; no definite D call. The sequencing sample was made of naive CD4+ T cells sorted from blood. The subset was: CD45RA+ positively selected. The CDR3 reads CASSISREAEAFF. The CDR3 DNA sequence: TGTGCCAGCTCAATTTCCCGCGAGGCTGAAGCTTTCTTT.